One sample yielded the 18 T cell receptor beta chains listed below, sequenced in a study of T cell responses to AZD1222 COVID-19 vaccine. Sequencing was performed with immunoSEQ multiplex PCR; in TCRdb, only in-frame clones are kept and a portion is missing. The data show around 100,000 clones, roughly 84% seen once. The sequencing here drew on peripheral blood, taken on day 0 of AZD1222 vaccination. The receptors were gathered from an adult in good health.

The chain joins TRBV29-1 to TRBJ1-3; D might be TRBD1 (6 bases). The germline gives CDR1 SQVTM, CDR2 ANQGSEA. V was pared by 2 bases and J by 0 bases, with 11 bases between. The CDR3 length is 15 residues. The CDR3 here is CSVEKTGSSGNTIYF. CDR3 nucleotide sequence: TGCAGCGTTGAAAAGACAGGATCCTCTGGAAACACCATATATTTT.

This rearrangement joins TRBV7-9 to TRBJ1-4; D might be TRBD1 (6 bases). The CDR3 has 15 amino acids. V lost 5 bases and J lost 1, with 11 bases in between. CDR1 and CDR2 (germline): SEHNR, FQNEAQ (reference sequence). This chain's CDR3 is CASSEQGGTNEKLFF. The CDR3 region has the DNA TGTGCCAGCAGCGAACAGGGTGGAACTAATGAAAAACTGTTTTTT.

The CDR3 protein is CASRPGAGGYYEQYF. The CDR3 DNA is TGTGCCAGCAGACCAGGGGCTGGGGGTTACTACGAGCAGTACTTC. The chain links TRBV6-6 to TRBJ2-7, with a weak D call TRBD1 (6 bases). CDR1 is MNHNY, CDR2 SVGAGI, per germline (reference sequence). Trimming stripped 6 bases from V and 3 bases from J, with 18 bases between. The CDR3 is 15 residues long.

CDR3 sequence reads: CASSQVILNTEAFF. For the CDR3, the DNA is TGCGCCAGCAGCCAGGTCATATTGAACACTGAAGCTTTCTTT. This chain links TRBV4-3 with TRBJ1-1; D is uncertain. The CDR3 runs to 14 residues. Germline V gene sequence: CDR1 LGHNA, CDR2 YSLEER. With 3 bases removed from V and 0 bases from J, the gap between germline ends came to 8 bases.

The chain has TRBV5-5 and TRBJ2-5; tentatively, D is TRBD1 or TRBD2 (5 bases each). The CDR3 runs to 16 residues. V gave up 0 bases and J gave up 5 bases, with 17 bases separating them. Per germline, CDR1 SGHKS and CDR2 YYEKEE (reference sequence). The CDR3 sequence is CASSLGRGRGPETQYF. CDR3 bases: TGTGCCAGCAGCTTGGGTCGGGGCCGAGGACCGGAGACCCAGTACTTC.

This chain uses TRBV29-1 with TRBJ2-1; 7 bases match TRBD2. Per the germline V gene, CDR1 is SQVTM and CDR2 is ANQGSEA. The ends lost 5 bases at V and 3 bases at J; junction bases unmatched: 7. CDR3 length: 14 amino acids. The CDR3 protein is CSVPAGRFYNEQFF. CDR3 coding DNA: TGCAGCGTTCCAGCGGGGCGATTCTACAATGAGCAGTTCTTC.

The genes are TRBV6-6 and TRBJ1-2, with D possibly TRBD1 on 6 matching bases. Per the germline V gene, CDR1 is MNHNY and CDR2 is SVGAGI (reference sequence). V shed 8 bases and J shed 7 bases, with 23 bases lying between them. The length of the CDR3 is 15 residues. DNA of the CDR3: TGTGCCAGCGGGCGGGCCTACGGGGGGCATTCTGGCTACACCTTC. The encoded protein is CASGRAYGGHSGYTF.

The chain employs TRBV6-2 or TRBV6-3 and TRBJ1-2; D not certain. Looked up from germline, CDR1 is MNHEY and CDR2 is SVGEGT. V was cut by 6 bases and J by 4 bases, with 15 bases left in between. This CDR3 comprises 14 residues. The CDR3 DNA reads TGTGCCAGCAGCTATGACACACGAACCTATGGCTACACCTTC. Translated: CASSYDTRTYGYTF.

This clone was observed a few times. This chain links TRBV6-1 with TRBJ2-7; 8 nucleotides line up with TRBD1. The germline gives CDR1 MNHNS, CDR2 SASEGT. This CDR3 has 13 amino acids. With 2 bases clipped from V and 8 bases from J, the junction kept 5 bases outside the gene matches. CDR3: CASSESARGQQYV. Here the CDR3 DNA reads TGTGCCAGCAGTGAAAGTGCCAGGGGGCAGCAGTACGTC.

This chain links TRBV29-1 with TRBJ2-3; D is undetermined. The CDR3 extends over 12 amino acids. Germline V gene sequence: CDR1 SQVTM, CDR2 ANQGSEA. V was cut by 6 bases and J by 4 bases, with 11 bases left in between. The CDR3 is CSVIDWADTQYF. For the CDR3, the DNA is TGCAGCGTAATAGACTGGGCAGATACGCAGTATTTT.

This chain links TRBV27 with TRBJ1-1; TRBD1 aligns across 7 bases. Germline CDR1 and CDR2: MNHEY and SMNVEV (reference sequence). V shed 6 bases, J shed 1 base, and the junction held 5 bases outside the gene matches. The CDR3 consists of 14 residues. CDR3 in amino acids: CASRIDRENTEAFF. CDR3 DNA sequence: TGTGCCAGCAGAATTGACAGGGAGAACACTGAAGCTTTCTTT.

The gene calls are TRBV5-4 and TRBJ1-2, with TRBD1 matching 7 bases. The CDR3 totals 15 residues. Germline trimming cut 0 bases from V and 8 bases from J; bases unmatched to any gene: 10. Germline CDR1 reads SGHNT; CDR2 reads YYREEE (reference sequence). The DNA of the CDR3 is TGTGCCAGCAGCTTGGAGATAACAGGGGCGCCGGGCTACACCTTC. Translating gives CASSLEITGAPGYTF.

The chain links TRBV5-1 to TRBJ1-1, with D perhaps matching TRBD1 (5 bases). Between the trimmed V and J ends, which lost 0 bases and 4 bases, there was a span of 10 bases. This CDR3 spans 14 amino acids. Germline-derived CDR1 and CDR2 are SGHRS and YFSETQ. The CDR3 loop is CASSLGGGGTEAFF. The CDR3 nucleotides read TGCGCCAGCAGCTTGGGTGGGGGAGGCACTGAAGCTTTCTTT. Filled out from reference TRBV5-1 and TRBJ1-1, the complete variable domain reads KAGVTQTPRYLIKTRGQQVTLSCSPISGHRSVSWYQQTPGQGLQFLFEYFSETQRNKGNFPGRFSGRQFSNSRSEMNVSTLELGDSALYLCASSLGGGGTEAFFGQGTRLTVV.

Remarks on this clone: Different DNA sequences within this sample yield the same CDR3. The chain uses TRBV5-1 and TRBJ2-2; D tentatively fits TRBD1 or TRBD2 (5 bases each). Trimming cost V 0 bases and J 4 bases, with 7 bases left between them. Germline V CDR1 and CDR2: SGHRS, YFSETQ. The CDR3 has 14 residues. CDR3 amino acids: CASSLAGTTGELFF. The CDR3, as DNA: TGCGCCAGCAGCTTGGCCGGGACCACCGGGGAGCTGTTTTTT.

This clone was recorded only once. This chain links TRBV4-3 with TRBJ1-2, with D possibly matching TRBD1 (5 bases). This CDR3 comprises 15 residues. V shed 2 bases and J shed 5 bases, with 15 bases lying between them. Germline CDR1 is LGHNA and CDR2 is YSLEER. Here the CDR3 DNA reads TGCGCCAGCAGCCAACAAGGGGTCTCAGCGTATGGCTACACCTTC. Its translation: CASSQQGVSAYGYTF.

The chain employs TRBV7-2 and TRBJ1-3; D not certain. Trimming stripped 4 bases from V and 3 bases from J, with 7 bases between. The CDR3 runs 13 residues. Germline V gene sequence: CDR1 SGHTA, CDR2 FQGNSA. CDR3 DNA sequence: TGTGCCAGCAGCTCGGGCAGTGGAAACACCATATATTTT. Its translation: CASSSGSGNTIYF.

The chain links TRBV18 to TRBJ1-3; D ambiguous. V lost 0 bases and J 6 bases, leaving 9 bases between the germline ends. From germline, CDR1 is KGHSH and CDR2 LQKENI. The CDR3 consists of 14 residues. CDR3 sequence (DNA): TGTGCCAGCTCACCACCGTCCAGGTTAAACACCATATATTTT. It yields the protein CASSPPSRLNTIYF.

J is TRBJ2-7 and V is TRBV6-5; 7 positions match TRBD1. The trim removed 2 bases at V and 6 bases at J, leaving 1 base unmatched. The CDR3 is made up of 12 amino acids. Germline CDR1 is MNHEY and CDR2 is SVGAGI. The CDR3 nucleotides are TGTGCCAGCAGTTACGAGGGGGCCGAGCAGTACGTC. It translates to CASSYEGAEQYV.